This record concerns one TCR beta chain sequence. Its antigen remains undetermined. No base-level quality is on record; no much larger clone is a single base apart. TCRbeta CDR3 regions were amplified from genomic DNA using the immunoSEQ Assay, a bias-controlled multiplex PCR. In the source study's methods: Nucleated cell counts per sample were estimated from amplification of reference gene primers within the assay. Sequence reads were collapsed and filtered to measure the absolute abundance of every unique TCRbeta CDR3 rearrangement. For each sample, productive Simpson clonality was calculated as the square root of Simpson's diversity index over productive rearrangements. This is the immuneACCESS table as TCRdb keeps it, with only in-frame sequences that have V and J called. A part of the clones is gone; compared with another copy, unresolved V genes explain less than half, and the rest is unexplained. Clonal size and the V and J genes are those of that table, whereas D and trimming came from the DNA. Present in this sample are approximately 60,000 clones, approximately 84% of which were seen just once. The ten largest clones add up to roughly 3.2% of the sample.

These data are taken from a study of blood T cell repertoires in COVID-19 (dated by TCRdb to 2019 to 2021). For context, the study as a whole: Samples from collaborators originated in the United States, Italy and Spain and spanned both the acute and convalescent phases of COVID-19. The prospective study material was composed of cDNA or gDNA derived from T cells, B-cell-depleted T cells, or PBMCs. Deeply sampled blood TCRbeta repertoires from subjects exposed to, actively infected with, or recovered from COVID-19 were included in the dataset. The repertoires were made available in a free public database intended to serve as a resource for research on the immune response to SARS-CoV-2. The samples were drawn from the first 160 participants of the ongoing ImmuneRACE study and from 1,254 subjects provided by 6 global collaborators. The sample metadata nearly always contained a de-identified subject ID, COVID-19 status, age in years and sex. HLA class I and class II types, where available, came from metadata supplied by the sample provider rather than from assay-based typing. Results and caveats for the whole study, not just this receptor: The amount of clinical and demographic metadata varied by source and participant and was provided uncurated.

Collaborating institutions collected whole blood in K2EDTA tubes following their own protocols. Collaborator samples were shipped for TCRbeta analysis as frozen whole blood, isolated PBMCs, or DNA extracted from either sample type. The CDR3 holds 13 amino acids from the cysteine to the phenylalanine. CDR3 DNA only is kept here, 39 bases in frame from base 1. Via the germline V gene, CDR1 is MNHEY and CDR2 SVGAGI. The V end gives up 4 bases and the J end 7 bases, leaving 2 bases in the junction not matched to a gene. Here the chain combines TRBV6-5 and TRBJ1-5; TRBD1 lines up with 9 middle nucleotides. Sequences were obtained from peripheral blood. The clonotype was recovered from a man aged 45-65 years with active COVID-19. The CDR3 amino acid sequence is: CASSFGQGQPQHF. In nucleotide form, the sequence is TGTGCCAGCAGTTTCGGACAGGGGCAGCCCCAGCATTTT.